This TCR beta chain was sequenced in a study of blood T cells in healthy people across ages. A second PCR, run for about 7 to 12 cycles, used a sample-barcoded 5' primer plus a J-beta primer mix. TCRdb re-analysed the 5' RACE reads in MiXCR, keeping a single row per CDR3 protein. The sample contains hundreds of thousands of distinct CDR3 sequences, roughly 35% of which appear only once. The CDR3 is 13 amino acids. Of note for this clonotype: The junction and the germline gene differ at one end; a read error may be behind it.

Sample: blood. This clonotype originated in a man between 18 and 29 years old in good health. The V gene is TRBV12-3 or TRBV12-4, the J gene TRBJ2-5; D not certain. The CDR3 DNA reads TGTGTCAGCAGCTCGTGGGAACAAGAGACCCAGTACTTC. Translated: CVSSSWEQETQYF.